These 7 T cell receptor beta chains originate from one sample sequenced in a study of blood T cell repertoires in COVID-19. Method: immunoSEQ multiplex PCR; TCRdb's copy keeps in-frame clones and lacks some. The repertoire holds about 260,000 clones, with approximately 89% as singletons. Source material: peripheral blood. The source of these receptors is a man in his forties or fifties with active or convalescent COVID-19.

The chain combines TRBV4-1 with TRBJ2-1; D is possibly TRBD1 (6 bases). Germline CDR1 reads MGHRA; CDR2 reads YSYEKL. There are 16 residues in the CDR3. V lost 2 bases and J lost 6, with 17 bases in between. This CDR3 reads CASSQRWGQRGNEQFF. The DNA for the CDR3 is TGCGCCAGCAGCCAAAGATGGGGGCAGCGCGGCAATGAGCAGTTCTTC.

The chain is built from TRBV6-5 and TRBJ2-5, with D hard to call. This CDR3 is 11 amino acids long. Per the germline V gene, CDR1 is MNHEY and CDR2 is SVGAGI. Trimming stripped 6 bases from V and 4 bases from J, with 6 bases between. The CDR3 protein is CASRHTETQYF. In DNA, the CDR3 is TGTGCCAGCAGACACACAGAGACCCAGTACTTC.

The chain couples TRBV9 to TRBJ2-5; possible D gene TRBD2, 6 bases. There are 15 residues in the CDR3. Germline assignment: CDR1 SGDLS and CDR2 YYNGEE. Trimming took off 3 bases at V and 2 bases at J, with 14 bases between the two ends. The CDR3 DNA sequence: TGTGCCAGCAGCGCATCGATGGGACTTCAAGAGACCCAGTACTTC. Protein: CASSASMGLQETQYF.

This clone showed up just once. The chain has TRBV4-1 and TRBJ1-1; 7 bases fit TRBD1. Germline V gene data show CDR1 as MGHRA and CDR2 as YSYEKL. The J segment lost 4 bases and the V segment lost 0 bases, leaving 2 bases of the junction unmatched. This CDR3 comprises 14 residues. Here the CDR3 reads CASSQDWDSTEAFF. The CDR3 region has the DNA TGCGCCAGCAGCCAAGACTGGGACAGCACTGAAGCTTTCTTT.

This rearrangement joins TRBV28 to TRBJ2-5; 13 bases are a match to TRBD2. V shed 5 bases and J 4 bases; nucleotides not matched to a gene: 10. Looked up from germline, CDR1 is MDHEN and CDR2 is SYDVKM. The CDR3 has 17 residues. The CDR3 region is CASSVGLAGELGETQYF. DNA of the CDR3: TGTGCCAGCAGTGTTGGACTAGCGGGAGAGTTAGGAGAGACCCAGTACTTC.

J is TRBJ1-5 and V is TRBV6-5, with no clear D. V gave up 2 bases and J gave up 5 bases, with 10 bases separating them. The CDR3 extends over 14 amino acids. The germline V gene has CDR1 MNHEY and CDR2 SVGAGI. DNA for the CDR3: TGTGCCAGCAGTTACGGCCAGCGCGATCAGCCCCAGCATTTT. Translated, it gives CASSYGQRDQPQHF.

The chain joins TRBV9 to TRBJ2-5, with 9 positions matching TRBD1. Germline V gene lookup returns CDR1 SGDLS and CDR2 YYNGEE. With V trimmed by 4 bases and J by 12 bases, 13 bases remained unmatched. The CDR3 totals 14 residues. CDR3 in amino acids: CASSYLGQGGFKYF. The CDR3 nucleotides read TGTGCCAGCAGCTACCTGGGACAGGGAGGGTTTAAGTACTTC. Full variable domain (outside the CDR3, taken from reference TRBV9 and TRBJ2-5): DSGVTQTPKHLITATGQRVTLRCSPRSGDLSVYWYQQSLDQGLQFLIQYYNGEERAKGNILERFSAQQFPDLHSELNLSSLELGDSALYFCASSYLGQGGFKYFGPGTRLLVL.